A selection of T cell receptor beta chains follows, all from one sample in a study of cytomegalovirus exposure and HLA in healthy donors. Measured with immunoSEQ multiplex PCR; TCRdb has only the in-frame clones, and not every one. The sample contains roughly 230,000 clones, around 80% of which appear only once. Sequenced material: PBMCs. The source is a boy under 18 in good health and CMV-seronegative. Each CDR3 is given with its conserved first and last residue. Each record gives: V gene, D gene, clone size, J gene, CDR3 DNA, CDR3 protein. A D gene is named only where the DNA matches it firmly. Size is omitted from some rows. Given values are once, few, many or a class for expanded clones.

TRBV9	TRBD1	NA	TRBJ1-5	TGTGCCAGCAGCGCCCGACAGGGGGCGGATCAGCCCCAGCATTTT	CASSARQGADQPQHF
TRBV7-8	TRBD1	once	TRBJ2-1	TGTGCCAGCAGCTTCAGAGACAGGGGTGAGCAGTTCTTC	CASSFRDRGEQFF
TRBV29-1	NA	NA	TRBJ1-2	TGCAGCGTAGCCCAGGGGCGGGGGGGCGGCTACACCTTC	CSVAQGRGGGYTF
TRBV6-6	NA	few	TRBJ1-1	TGTGCCAGCAGTTACTCTGGGGCATCGAACACTGAAGCTTTCTTT	CASSYSGASNTEAFF
TRBV5-1	TRBD2	NA	TRBJ2-2	TGCGCCAGCAGCTCCCGGACTAGCGGGAGTCGGGCCGGGGAGCTGTTTTTT	CASSSRTSGSRAGELFF
TRBV5-1	NA	NA	TRBJ2-3	TGCGCCAGCAGGGGCAGCACCACAGATACGCAGTATTTT	CASRGSTTDTQYF
TRBV19	NA	NA	TRBJ2-5	TGTGCCAGTAGTATAGCGAGGAGAGGGTCTGGCGAGACCCAGTACTTC	CASSIARRGSGETQYF
TRBV15	TRBD1	NA	TRBJ2-7	TGTGCCACCAGCAGAGGTCCGGGACAGGGGGGCGAGCAGTACTTC	CATSRGPGQGGEQYF
TRBV7-3	TRBD2	NA	TRBJ2-6	TGTGCCAGCAGCCCCTACGTCCAGCGGGGGGTCTTATCTGGGGCCAACGTCCTGACTTTC	CASSPYVQRGVLSGANVLTF
TRBV4-1	TRBD1	NA	TRBJ1-1	TGCGCCAGCAGCCAAACACAGGGGTATGAAGCTTTCTTT	CASSQTQGYEAFF
TRBV5-4	NA	NA	TRBJ1-1	TGTGCCAGCAGCTTGTATAACACTGAAGCTTTCTTT	CASSLYNTEAFF
TRBV7-6	TRBD1	NA	TRBJ2-7	TGTGCCAGCAGCTTAGCCATCCGGGGACAGGGTACCAGGAGTGAGCAGTACTTC	CASSLAIRGQGTRSEQYF
TRBV7-2	TRBD2	NA	TRBJ2-1	TGTGCCAGCAGCCCGGAGGCCGGGACTAGAAGCTACAATGAGCAGTTCTTC	CASSPEAGTRSYNEQFF
TRBV7-2	NA	NA	TRBJ1-1	TGTGCCAGCTCGCGGGGGCGCAGGGACACTGAAGCTTTCTTT	CASSRGRRDTEAFF
TRBV30	NA	NA	TRBJ2-7	TGTGCCTGGAGTGGGCTAGCGAACCACGAGCAGTACTTC	CAWSGLANHEQYF
TRBV19	TRBD1	NA	TRBJ2-5	TGTGCCAGTAGCATGACAGGGTTGCCCACAGAGACCCAGTACTTC	CASSMTGLPTETQYF
TRBV4-1	NA	few	TRBJ1-1	TGCGCCAGCAGCCAAGTCCGAGGGAACACTGAAGCTTTCTTT	CASSQVRGNTEAFF
TRBV5-8	TRBD1	NA	TRBJ2-1	TGTGCCAGCAGCTCGGGACAGGGGTACTACAATGAGCAGTTCTTC	CASSSGQGYYNEQFF
TRBV10-2	NA	NA	TRBJ2-3	TGCGCCAGCAGTGAACAGGGAAGGACAGATACGCAGTATTTT	CASSEQGRTDTQYF
TRBV2	TRBD1	few	TRBJ1-4	TGTGCCAGCAGCCGACAGGGCTTAGGTGAAAAACTGTTTTTT	CASSRQGLGEKLFF
TRBV11-2	TRBD1	NA	TRBJ1-1	TGTGCCAGCAGCTTACTACAGGGGGAAACCACTGAAGCCTTCTTT	CASSLLQGETTEAFF
TRBV4-1	TRBD2	NA	TRBJ2-3	TGCGCCAGCAGCTCTCCGGGACTAGCGGGAGGGCCGGGCGCAGATACGCAGTATTTT	CASSSPGLAGGPGADTQYF
TRBV5-1	NA	NA	TRBJ2-3	TGCGCCAGCAGCTTGGGACTACCGAATGAGGATACGCAGTATTTT	CASSLGLPNEDTQYF